These 27 T cell receptor beta chains originate from one sample sequenced in a study of response to subunit inactivated influenza vaccine. From the RT-PCR reads, TCRdb called clonotypes with MiXCR, one entry per CDR3 protein. The sample gives about 780,000 distinct CDR3 sequences, around 18% of which show up once; 11% is in the top ten. This specimen consisted of PBMCs from blood, obtained approximately 5 days after vaccination. Source of these receptors: a man aged 50-60 years who received an inactivated influenza vaccine.

The chain couples TRBV12-3 or TRBV12-4 to TRBJ1-4; 9 nucleotides agree with TRBD1. The CDR3 is made up of 14 amino acids. The V and J ends lost 7 bases and 7 bases, in that order; junction bases with no gene match: 7. The CDR3 coding sequence is TGTGCCAGCAATTCTGGACAGGGGCGTGAAAAACTGTTTTTT. Translation: CASNSGQGREKLFF.

V is TRBV6-1 and J is TRBJ2-3, with 8 bases lining up with TRBD2. The CDR3 is 16 residues long. Germline CDR1 MNHNS, CDR2 SASEGT. The ends lost 6 bases at V and 0 bases at J; junction bases unmatched: 8. The CDR3 region is CASRRSSGPSTDTQYF. The CDR3 DNA reads TGTGCCAGCAGAAGATCTAGCGGGCCCAGCACAGATACGCAGTATTTT.

This clonotype came up a few times. V gene TRBV5-1 combines with J gene TRBJ2-7; 11 bases are a match to TRBD1. With 4 bases clipped from V and 4 bases from J, the junction kept 4 bases outside the gene matches. In germline, CDR1 is SGHRS, CDR2 YFSETQ. This CDR3 has 14 amino acids. CDR3 loop: CASSGTGGGYEQYF. The CDR3 bases are TGCGCCAGCAGCGGGACAGGGGGTGGTTACGAGCAGTACTTC.

The chain employs TRBV3-1 and TRBJ2-7; maybe TRBD1 (5 bases). Germline loops: CDR1 LGHDT, CDR2 YNNKEL (reference sequence). With 4 bases removed from V and 3 bases from J, the gap between germline ends came to 19 bases. This CDR3 is built from 16 residues. CDR3 amino acids: CASSPRLKKGYYEQYF. Here the CDR3 DNA reads TGTGCCAGCAGCCCTCGGCTTAAGAAGGGGTACTACGAGCAGTACTTC.

This clonotype has a handful of counts. The CDR3 DNA sequence: TGTGCCAGCTCGTACGGGACAGGGGGCACTGAAGCTTTCTTT. Translated, it gives CASSYGTGGTEAFF. The J gene is TRBJ1-1, the V gene TRBV18; TRBD1 agrees at 11 bases. The J segment lost 4 bases and the V segment lost 6 bases, leaving 4 bases of the junction unmatched. The CDR3 is 14 amino acids. Germline V gene lookup returns CDR1 KGHSH and CDR2 LQKENI.

To note about this clonotype: This may be a read error, as it is one base from a much larger clone. The rearrangement joins TRBV28 to TRBJ2-7; the match to TRBD1 covers 10 bases. In germline, CDR1 is MDHEN, CDR2 SYDVKM. This CDR3 region has 15 residues. With V trimmed by 5 bases and J by 2 bases, 6 bases remained unmatched. CDR3 loop: CASSVTGTGAYEQYF. In DNA form, the CDR3 reads TGTGCCAGCAGTGTTACCGGGACAGGGGCCTACGAGCAGTACTTC. The variable domain in full, with the rest retrieved from reference TRBV28 and TRBJ2-7, is DVKVTQSSRYLVKRTGEKVFLECVQDMDHENMFWYRQDPGLGLRLIYFSYDVKMKEKGDIPEGYSVSREKKERFSLILESASTNQTSMYLCASSVTGTGAYEQYFGPGTRLTVT.

The chain recombines TRBV5-5 with TRBJ1-5; D unresolved. This CDR3 is 14 amino acids long. V was pared by 4 bases and J by 9 bases, with 17 bases between. The germline V gene encodes CDR1 SGHKS and CDR2 YYEKEE (reference sequence). CDR3 amino acids: CASSGGPTGMPQHF. CDR3 DNA sequence: TGTGCCAGCAGCGGCGGACCGACGGGGATGCCCCAGCATTTT.

This clonotype has at least ten counts. The chain is built from TRBV15 and TRBJ1-2; D is uncertain. The CDR3 sequence is 14 residues long. V was cut by 0 bases and J by 8 bases, with 13 bases left in between. CDR1 is LNHNV, CDR2 YYDKDF, per germline (reference sequence). This CDR3 is CATSREYAGEGYTF. The CDR3 DNA reads as TGTGCCACCAGCAGAGAGTACGCAGGAGAGGGCTACACCTTC.

The rearrangement uses TRBV2 and TRBJ2-7; 8 bases align to TRBD2. The CDR3 runs 15 residues. Losses at the gene ends were 8 bases for V and 1 base for J; bases not matched to a gene: 10. The germline CDR1 and CDR2 sequences are SNHLY and FYNNEI. This chain's CDR3 is CASEVVSGGSYEQYF. In nucleotides, the CDR3 is TGTGCCAGCGAGGTCGTCAGCGGGGGATCCTACGAGCAGTACTTC.

This clonotype was detected a few times. The chain is built from TRBV12-3 or TRBV12-4 and TRBJ1-5; D not certain. Trimming stripped 2 bases from V and 7 bases from J, with 12 bases between. The CDR3 extends over 14 amino acids. CDR3 amino acids: CASSLRSPGQPQHF. The CDR3, as DNA: TGTGCCAGCAGTTTAAGGAGCCCGGGGCAGCCCCAGCATTTT.

This clonotype was seen many times. The V and J genes are TRBV7-6 and TRBJ2-7; D possibly corresponds to TRBD2 (6 bases). This CDR3 contains 14 residues. Between the trimmed V and J ends, which lost 1 base and 2 bases, there was a span of 9 bases. The germline V gene encodes CDR1 SGHVS and CDR2 FNYEAQ. This CDR3 reads CASSLGDFTYEQYF. CDR3 bases: TGTGCCAGCAGCTTAGGGGACTTTACCTACGAGCAGTACTTC.

This chain uses TRBV6-5 with TRBJ1-4; D ambiguous. V was shortened by 2 bases and J by 8 bases, with 9 bases between the two germline ends. The CDR3 loop spans 13 amino acids. The germline gives CDR1 MNHEY, CDR2 SVGAGI. The CDR3: CASSYVPKEKLFF. CDR3 nucleotide sequence: TGTGCCAGCAGTTACGTTCCGAAGGAAAAACTGTTTTTT.

This clonotype was counted between two and nine times. The rearrangement links TRBV19 to TRBJ2-4; 8 bases are a match to TRBD2. The J segment lost 9 bases and the V segment lost 5 bases, leaving 12 bases of the junction unmatched. The CDR3 consists of 15 residues. Germline V lookup: CDR1 LNHDA, CDR2 SQIVND (reference sequence). The CDR3 protein is CASSATRAGAVIQYF. The CDR3 bases are TGTGCCAGTAGTGCCACCCGAGCGGGAGCGGTCATTCAGTACTTC.

This clonotype has a count of ten or more. V and J are TRBV5-1 and TRBJ1-4; TRBD1 is a possible D gene (5 bases). V lost 3 bases and J 5 bases, leaving 11 bases between the germline ends. Germline values: CDR1 SGHRS, CDR2 YFSETQ. The CDR3 contains 14 residues. The CDR3 is CASSSGTGNEKLFF. Here the CDR3 DNA reads TGCGCCAGCAGCTCCGGGACGGGGAATGAAAAACTGTTTTTT.

This chain uses TRBV5-5 with TRBJ1-3; the D is unclear. V shed 4 bases and J shed 0 bases, with 8 bases lying between them. Germline V gives CDR1 SGHKS, CDR2 YYEKEE (reference sequence). This CDR3 is built from 14 residues. The DNA for the CDR3 is TGTGCCAGCAGCGCCGGTTTCTCTGGAAACACCATATATTTT. Protein: CASSAGFSGNTIYF.

There are a few counts of this clonotype. The chain couples TRBV7-9 to TRBJ1-5; D ambiguous. Germline V gene lookup returns CDR1 SEHNR and CDR2 FQNEAQ (reference sequence). V lost 1 base, J lost 11 bases, and 9 bases lay in between. There are 12 residues in the CDR3. The CDR3 sequence: CASSLEHLSQHF. As DNA, the CDR3 is TGTGCCAGCAGCTTAGAACACCTTTCCCAGCATTTT.

This clonotype was detected only a few times. This sequence joins TRBV5-8 and TRBJ2-1; TRBD1 or TRBD2 may be the D gene (5 bases each). CDR3 size: 15 residues. V was trimmed by 0 bases and J by 9 bases, leaving 16 bases between them. Per germline, CDR1 SGHTS and CDR2 YDEGEE. The CDR3 nucleotides read TGTGCCAGCAGCTTGGTGAGGGGTTTTGTCGGTGAGCAGTTCTTC. The encoded protein is CASSLVRGFVGEQFF. Looking up the rest from reference TRBV5-8 and TRBJ2-1 gives the full variable domain: EAGVTQSPTHLIKTRGQQATLRCSPISGHTSVYWYQQALGLGLQFLLWYDEGEERNRGNFPPRFSGRQFPNYSSELNVNALELEDSALYLCASSLVRGFVGEQFFGPGTRLTVL.

The chain recombines TRBV7-9 with TRBJ2-5, with D perhaps TRBD1 (6 bases). Germline V CDR1 and CDR2: SEHNR, FQNEAQ (reference sequence). The ends were cut back, 4 bases at V and 2 bases at J, with 11 bases in the middle. CDR3 length equals 14 residues. The CDR3 bases are TGTGCCAGCAGCTCCTACAGGGTTCAAGAGACCCAGTACTTC. Amino acids: CASSSYRVQETQYF. Combining the CDR3 with reference TRBV7-9 and TRBJ2-5 gives the whole variable domain DTGVSQNPRHKITKRGQNVTFRCDPISEHNRLYWYRQTLGQGPEFLTYFQNEAQLEKSRLLSDRFSAERPKGSFSTLEIQRTEQGDSAMYLCASSSYRVQETQYFGPGTRLLVL.

V and J are TRBV10-3 and TRBJ2-5; possibly TRBD2 for D (5 bases). This CDR3 is built from 13 residues. The V end was cut by 10 bases, the J end by 1 base, with 13 bases between. Looked up from germline, CDR1 is ENHRY and CDR2 is SYGVKD. The CDR3 here is CASWGDGQETQYF. DNA for the CDR3: TGTGCCAGCTGGGGAGACGGCCAAGAGACCCAGTACTTC.

This clonotype was seen a handful of times. The J gene is TRBJ2-2, the V gene TRBV24-1; 8 bases fit TRBD1. This CDR3 has 15 residues. Germline assignment: CDR1 KGHDR and CDR2 SFDVKD. The V segment lost 3 bases and the J segment 7 bases; nucleotides outside the gene matches: 6. The CDR3 here is CATSDPGGVDGELFF. The CDR3 nucleotides read TGTGCCACCAGTGATCCAGGGGGCGTGGACGGGGAGCTGTTTTTT.

The genes are TRBV6-5 and TRBJ2-1, with 8 positions matching TRBD2. The CDR3 length is 14 residues. V lost 4 bases and J lost 10; bases outside the gene matches: 9. Germline CDR1 reads MNHEY; CDR2 reads SVGAGI. CDR3 nucleotide sequence: TGTGCCAGCAGTTGGGCGGGAGGACTGGGAGAGCAGTTCTTC. It translates to CASSWAGGLGEQFF.

In this sample, this clonotype turned up a few times. The V and J genes are TRBV10-3 and TRBJ2-1, with TRBD1 matching over 7 bases. With V trimmed by 2 bases and J by 6 bases, 1 base remained unmatched. Germline values: CDR1 ENHRY, CDR2 SYGVKD. This CDR3 spans 13 amino acids. DNA of the CDR3: TGTGCCATCAGTGAGGACAGGGCCAATGAGCAGTTCTTC. Its translation: CAISEDRANEQFF.

This clonotype showed up just a few times. The chain carries TRBV12-3 or TRBV12-4 and TRBJ1-5; TRBD1 might be the D (5 bases). CDR3 length: 16 residues. Trimming took 6 bases from V and 3 from J, leaving 18 bases between them. CDR3 nucleotides: TGTGCCAGCAGAATCCACAGGCCTCTGGCCAATCAGCCCCAGCATTTT. Translating gives CASRIHRPLANQPQHF.

The chain couples TRBV6-2 or TRBV6-3 to TRBJ2-2, with no clear D. The V gene's germline CDR1 is MNHEY and CDR2 SVGEGT. This CDR3 spans 14 amino acids. Trimming stripped 4 bases from V and 0 bases from J, with 6 bases between. The CDR3 nucleotides read TGTGCCAGCAGTTCTCGCTCGAACACCGGGGAGCTGTTTTTT. The encoded protein is CASSSRSNTGELFF.

The CDR3 protein is CSARHPGGRLDEQFF. The CDR3 DNA sequence: TGCAGTGCTAGACATCCGGGCGGGAGGCTCGATGAGCAGTTCTTC. This chain joins TRBV20-1 and TRBJ2-1, with TRBD2 matching over 8 bases. The CDR3 has 15 residues. Germline CDR1 and CDR2: DFQATT and SNEGSKA (reference sequence). With V trimmed by 2 bases and J by 8 bases, 11 bases remained unmatched.

Only a few counts were recorded for this clonotype. This chain joins TRBV20-1 and TRBJ1-2; maybe TRBD1 (6 bases). The V end lost 3 bases, the J end lost 0 bases, and 14 bases lay between the germline ends. Germline V gene data show CDR1 as DFQATT and CDR2 as SNEGSKA (reference sequence). The CDR3 covers 15 residues. The CDR3: CSARSGTQTNYGYTF. For the CDR3, the DNA is TGCAGTGCTAGGTCCGGGACACAAACTAACTATGGCTACACCTTC.

This clonotype was picked up many times. This chain joins TRBV29-1 and TRBJ1-2; D gene uncertain. CDR3 length: 10 residues. Germline V lookup: CDR1 SQVTM, CDR2 ANQGSEA. The ends were cut back, 0 bases at V and 7 bases at J, with 3 bases in the middle. CDR3 region: CSVEESGYTF. The DNA for the CDR3 is TGCAGCGTTGAAGAAAGTGGCTACACCTTC.